This passage covers 3 T cell receptor beta chains from one sample sequenced in a study of CD8+CD57+ T cells in acquired aplastic anemia. The template for TCR beta VDJ and CDR3 sequence profiling was genomic DNA. TCRdb called the reads again in MiXCR, with one record for every CDR3 protein. The sample shows around 400,000 distinct CDR3 sequences, 65% to 80% of them seen only once. Sequenced material: sorted CD4+, CD8+, or CD8+CD57+ T cells (not recorded which) from PBMCs. Every receptor here comes from a human donor in good health, serving as a control.

The chain recombines TRBV9 with TRBJ1-1; D remains unclear. The germline V gene has CDR1 SGDLS and CDR2 YYNGEE. The V and J ends lost 0 bases and 3 bases respectively, with 12 bases between them. CDR3 length: 15 amino acids. The CDR3 sequence is CASSVDNRFYTEAFF. The DNA for the CDR3 is TGTGCCAGCAGCGTAGATAACCGTTTCTACACTGAAGCTTTCTTT.

V and J are TRBV6-5 and TRBJ1-3, with D tentatively TRBD1 (6 bases). The CDR3 covers 15 residues. Germline values: CDR1 MNHEY, CDR2 SVGAGI. V shed 7 bases and J shed 2 bases, with 15 bases lying between them. The CDR3 DNA reads TGTGCCAGCATCGCAGAACAGGGTACTGGAAACACCATATATTTT. Amino acids: CASIAEQGTGNTIYF.

The sample holds many counts of this clonotype. The chain recombines TRBV7-2 with TRBJ1-2, with a tentative D call TRBD1 (6 bases). V was pared by 5 bases and J by 7 bases, with 14 bases between. Germline values: CDR1 SGHTA, CDR2 FQGNSA. This CDR3 is 13 amino acids long. CDR3 sequence reads: CASSVDRRSGYTF. The CDR3 coding sequence is TGTGCCAGCAGCGTAGACAGGAGGAGTGGCTACACCTTC.